One and the same sample provided the 21 T cell receptor beta chains below, sequenced in a study of T cells in localized non-small cell lung cancer. This table comes from immunoSEQ multiplex PCR, and its TCRdb copy is limited to in-frame clones, with some not included. In the table there are under 40,000 clones, 85% to 90% of which are singletons. Here the sequenced sample was peripheral blood, taken before any cancer treatment. The receptors originated from a male donor at least 60 years old with stage III lung adenocarcinoma.

This clone has only a few counts. The rearrangement joins TRBV5-1 to TRBJ1-4, with TRBD1 identical over 8 bases. The CDR3 extends over 16 amino acids. Germline values: CDR1 SGHRS, CDR2 YFSETQ. The ends lost 0 bases at V and 8 bases at J; junction bases unmatched: 9. CDR3 DNA sequence: TGCGCCAGCAGCTTGGATTCCCAGGGGGCAGGGGAAAAACTGTTTTTT. Residues: CASSLDSQGAGEKLFF.

The rearrangement links TRBV19 to TRBJ1-3, with D unclear. The CDR3 loop spans 13 amino acids. Looked up from germline, CDR1 is LNHDA and CDR2 is SQIVND (reference sequence). V dropped 7 bases and J dropped 0 bases, with 7 bases sitting between them. CDR3 in amino acids: CASTVASGNTIYF. DNA of the CDR3: TGTGCCAGTACCGTGGCCTCTGGAAACACCATATATTTT.

The chain recombines TRBV6-6 with TRBJ1-1, with D hard to call. The germline gives CDR1 MNHNY, CDR2 SVGAGI (reference sequence). The CDR3 runs to 10 residues. The V gene lost 11 bases and the J gene lost 4 bases, with 8 bases spanning the gap. The DNA of the CDR3 is TGTGCCGCCGGAAGCACTGAAGCTTTCTTT. Its protein product is CAAGSTEAFF.

The rearrangement uses TRBV5-1 and TRBJ2-2; tentative D call: TRBD2 (5 bases). The CDR3 length is 15 residues. Germline V gives CDR1 SGHRS, CDR2 YFSETQ. V was clipped by 0 bases and J by 6 bases, with 12 bases between them. The CDR3 reads CASSLDPGSPGELFF. The CDR3 nucleotides are TGCGCCAGCAGCTTGGACCCGGGATCCCCCGGGGAGCTGTTTTTT.

The chain combines TRBV18 with TRBJ1-4; 10 bases map to TRBD1. J lost 6 bases, V lost 3 bases, and 10 bases had no gene match. Germline V CDR1 and CDR2: KGHSH, LQKENI. The CDR3 is 17 residues long. CDR3 nucleotide sequence: TGTGCCAGCTCACCCCGGCCATCGACAGGGGGCGATGAAAAACTGTTTTTT. This gives the protein CASSPRPSTGGDEKLFF.

This clone occurred once. The J gene is TRBJ2-7, the V gene TRBV7-2, with 9 bases fitting TRBD1. Trimming took 8 bases from V and 4 from J; bases not matched to a gene: 12. The V gene's germline CDR1 is SGHTA and CDR2 FQGNSA. The CDR3 has 15 amino acids. CDR3 DNA: TGTGCCAGCTCAACAGGGGGCTATTGGAATTACGAGCAGTACTTC. Its protein is CASSTGGYWNYEQYF.

The chain employs TRBV19 and TRBJ1-1, with D perhaps matching TRBD1 (5 bases). Trimming removed 6 bases at V and 6 bases at J, with 17 bases between. Germline V gene data show CDR1 as LNHDA and CDR2 as SQIVND (reference sequence). The CDR3 is 14 amino acids. The CDR3 region is CASSSTDRRAEAFF. CDR3 bases: TGTGCCAGTAGCTCCACCGACAGACGGGCTGAAGCTTTCTTT.

The chain carries TRBV25-1 and TRBJ1-1, with D perhaps TRBD1 (6 bases). V gave up 9 bases and J gave up 1 base, with 12 bases separating them. Germline CDR1 MGHDK, CDR2 SYGVNS. This CDR3 spans 13 amino acids. Here the CDR3 reads CASWRGGNTEAFF. The CDR3 DNA follows: TGTGCCAGTTGGAGAGGGGGGAACACTGAAGCTTTCTTT.

This clone was observed a single time. The V and J genes are TRBV7-8 and TRBJ2-7; D uncertain. The V gene's germline CDR1 is SGHVS and CDR2 FQNEAQ. The ends were cut back, 1 base at V and 2 bases at J, with 9 bases in the middle. The CDR3 consists of 14 residues. The CDR3: CASSLEAVTYEQYF. The CDR3 DNA reads as TGTGCCAGCAGCTTAGAAGCTGTTACCTACGAGCAGTACTTC.

The genes are TRBV5-1 and TRBJ1-2, with D maybe TRBD1 (5 bases). V was cut by 5 bases and J by 6 bases, with 20 bases left in between. Germline V CDR1 and CDR2: SGHRS, YFSETQ. The CDR3 runs to 15 residues. CDR3 DNA sequence: TGCGCCAGCAGTCCTGGTTCTACTGGGGCAAATGGCTACACCTTC. Residues: CASSPGSTGANGYTF.

J is TRBJ1-1 and V is TRBV6-6; the match to TRBD1 covers 9 bases. The CDR3 consists of 13 residues. Trimming cost V 6 bases and J 11 bases; bases outside gene matches: 10. CDR1 MNHNY and CDR2 SVGAGI come from the germline V gene (reference sequence). Written as DNA, the CDR3 is TGTGCCAGCAGCTCAAGACAGGGGGGTTACGCTTTCTTT. Translating gives CASSSRQGGYAFF.

The genes are TRBV9 and TRBJ2-6, with TRBD1 identical over 8 bases. CDR1 and CDR2 (germline): SGDLS, YYNGEE. This CDR3 is built from 16 residues. Losses at the gene ends were 5 bases for V and 0 bases for J; bases not matched to a gene: 4. The CDR3 DNA reads as TGTGCCAGCAGGGGACAGGCAAGCTCTGGGGCCAACGTCCTGACTTTC. This encodes CASRGQASSGANVLTF.

The chain is built from TRBV29-1 and TRBJ2-3; perhaps TRBD1 as D (6 bases). The CDR3 is made up of 13 amino acids. Deletions cut 4 bases from V and 4 bases from J, with 12 bases between. Germline V CDR1 and CDR2: SQVTM, ANQGSEA. This CDR3 reads CSVAWGRADTQYF. CDR3 in DNA: TGCAGCGTTGCCTGGGGGCGCGCAGATACGCAGTATTTT.

The genes are TRBV4-2 and TRBJ1-3; D is uncertain. There are 17 residues in the CDR3. Germline V gene lookup returns CDR1 LGHNA and CDR2 YNFKEQ. The V and J ends lost 2 bases and 1 base respectively, with 15 bases between them. Here the CDR3 DNA reads TGTGCCAGCAGCCAACAGGTAGTAGGTATTTCTGGAAACACCATATATTTT. This gives the protein CASSQQVVGISGNTIYF.

V usage is TRBV6-1 and J usage is TRBJ1-1, with unresolved D. The length of the CDR3 is 11 residues. Trimming shortened V by 7 bases and J by 7 bases, and 10 bases separated the two germline ends. CDR1 is MNHNS and CDR2 is SASEGT in the germline V gene. CDR3 nucleotides: TGTGCCAGCATCGGAAATAGTGAAGCTTTCTTT. Protein product: CASIGNSEAFF.

The chain has TRBV6-1 and TRBJ1-1; a possible D gene is TRBD1 (5 bases). Germline V gene data show CDR1 as MNHNS and CDR2 as SASEGT. This CDR3 comprises 15 residues. V lost 5 bases to trimming and J lost 5 bases, with 18 bases between them. The CDR3 is CASSMTGGVWTEAFF. CDR3 bases: TGTGCCAGCAGTATGACGGGGGGAGTTTGGACTGAAGCTTTCTTT.

The chain links TRBV4-1 to TRBJ2-5; perhaps D is TRBD1 or TRBD2 (5 bases each). This CDR3 is 21 amino acids long. The V end lost 0 bases, the J end lost 8 bases, and 34 bases lay between the germline ends. Germline assignment: CDR1 MGHRA and CDR2 YSYEKL. CDR3: CASSQDGLSGRMSGGTVTQYF. In DNA, the CDR3 is TGCGCCAGCAGCCAAGATGGTTTATCGGGACGGATGTCTGGGGGTACGGTTACCCAGTACTTC.

This clone was counted a single time. The rearrangement joins TRBV6-6 to TRBJ2-7; 7 nucleotides align to TRBD1. The CDR3 length is 13 residues. The V gene end was trimmed by 6 bases and the J gene end by 2 bases; junction bases not matched to a gene: 4. Germline-derived CDR1 and CDR2 are MNHNY and SVGAGI (reference sequence). CDR3 region: CASSRTGAYEQYF. The CDR3 DNA sequence: TGTGCCAGCAGCAGGACAGGAGCCTACGAGCAGTACTTC.

The DNA of the CDR3 is TGTGCTAGTGGTTTCAGGGATTACACCGGGGAGCTGTTTTTT. Translated, it gives CASGFRDYTGELFF. The chain carries TRBV12-5 and TRBJ2-2; possible D gene TRBD1, 5 bases. This CDR3 comprises 14 residues. Germline CDR1 LGHNT, CDR2 FRNRAP. Trimming removed 3 bases at V and 3 bases at J, with 8 bases between.

The chain links TRBV5-1 to TRBJ1-2; maybe TRBD1 (5 bases). CDR3 length: 16 residues. Trimming removed 4 bases at V and 3 bases at J, with 19 bases between. Germline CDR1 is SGHRS and CDR2 is YFSETQ. CDR3 sequence: CASSPTVGQGYYGYTF. The CDR3 nucleotides read TGCGCCAGCAGCCCGACGGTGGGGCAGGGCTACTATGGCTACACCTTC.

The chain links TRBV5-1 to TRBJ2-5; D might be TRBD1 (5 bases). CDR1 SGHRS and CDR2 YFSETQ come from the germline V gene. CDR3 length: 14 residues. V lost 0 bases to trimming and J lost 1 base, with 7 bases between them. CDR3 in amino acids: CASSLGGSQETQYF. The CDR3 DNA sequence: TGCGCCAGCAGCTTGGGGGGCAGCCAAGAGACCCAGTACTTC.